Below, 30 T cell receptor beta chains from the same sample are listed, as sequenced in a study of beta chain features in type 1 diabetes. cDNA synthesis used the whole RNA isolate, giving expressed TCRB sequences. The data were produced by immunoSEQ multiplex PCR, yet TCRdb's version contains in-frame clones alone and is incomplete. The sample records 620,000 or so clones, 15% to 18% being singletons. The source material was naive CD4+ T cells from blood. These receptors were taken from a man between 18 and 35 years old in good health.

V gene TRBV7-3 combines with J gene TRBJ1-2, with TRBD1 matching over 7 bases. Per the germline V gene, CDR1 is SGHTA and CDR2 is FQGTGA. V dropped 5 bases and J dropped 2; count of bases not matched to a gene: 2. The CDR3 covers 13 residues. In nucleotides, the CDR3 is TGTGCCAGCAGCATGACAGGGAACTATGGCTACACCTTC. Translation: CASSMTGNYGYTF.

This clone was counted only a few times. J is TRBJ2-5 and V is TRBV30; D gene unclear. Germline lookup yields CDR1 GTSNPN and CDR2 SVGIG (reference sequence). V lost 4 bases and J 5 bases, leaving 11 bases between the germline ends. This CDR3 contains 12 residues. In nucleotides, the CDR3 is TGTGCCTGGAAGGCCCTTGGGGAGACCCAGTACTTC. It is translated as CAWKALGETQYF.

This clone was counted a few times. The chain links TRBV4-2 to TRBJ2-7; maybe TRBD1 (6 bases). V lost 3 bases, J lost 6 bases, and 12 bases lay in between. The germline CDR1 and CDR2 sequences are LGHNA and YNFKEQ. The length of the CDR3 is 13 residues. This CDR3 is CASSHRRGGEQYF. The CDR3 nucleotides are TGTGCCAGCAGCCATAGGAGAGGGGGCGAGCAGTACTTC.

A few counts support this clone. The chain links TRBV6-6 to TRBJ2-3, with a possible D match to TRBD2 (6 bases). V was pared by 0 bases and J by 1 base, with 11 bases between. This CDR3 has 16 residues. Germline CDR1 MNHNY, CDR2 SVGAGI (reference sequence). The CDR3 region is CASSYSAGGGTDTQYF. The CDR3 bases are TGTGCCAGCAGTTACTCGGCAGGAGGGGGCACAGATACGCAGTATTTT.

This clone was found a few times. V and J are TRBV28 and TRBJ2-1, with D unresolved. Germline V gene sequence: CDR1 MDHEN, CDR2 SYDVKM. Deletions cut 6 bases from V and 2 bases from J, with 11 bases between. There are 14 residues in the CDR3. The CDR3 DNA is TGTGCCAGCAGCTCCCTGTCCGCCTACAATGAGCAGTTCTTC. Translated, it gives CASSSLSAYNEQFF.

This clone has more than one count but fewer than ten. CDR3 sequence (DNA): TGTGCCAGCTCACCACCGAGACAGCAAGAGACCCAGTACTTC. Protein sequence: CASSPPRQQETQYF. V and J are TRBV18 and TRBJ2-5; possibly TRBD1 for D (5 bases). The V gene's germline CDR1 is KGHSH and CDR2 LQKENI. The CDR3 is made up of 14 amino acids. Between the trimmed V and J ends, which lost 0 bases and 2 bases, there was a span of 7 bases.

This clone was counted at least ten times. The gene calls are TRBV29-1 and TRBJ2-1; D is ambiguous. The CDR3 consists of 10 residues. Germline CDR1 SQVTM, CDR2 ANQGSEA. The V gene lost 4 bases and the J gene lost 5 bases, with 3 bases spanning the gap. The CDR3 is CSVGNNEQFF. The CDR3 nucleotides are TGCAGCGTTGGTAACAATGAGCAGTTCTTC.

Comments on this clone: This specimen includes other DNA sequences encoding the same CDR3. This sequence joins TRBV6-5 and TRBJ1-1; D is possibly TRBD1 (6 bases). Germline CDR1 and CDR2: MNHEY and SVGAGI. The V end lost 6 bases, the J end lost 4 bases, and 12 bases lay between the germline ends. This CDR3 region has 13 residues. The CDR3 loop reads CASRAQGGTEAFF. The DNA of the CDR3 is TGTGCCAGCAGAGCACAGGGAGGCACTGAAGCTTTCTTT.

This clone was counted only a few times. The CDR3 region has the DNA TGTGCCAGCAGTTTTTACAGGGGGTCGCTCATCTCCTACGAGCAGTACTTC. This encodes CASSFYRGSLISYEQYF. The rearrangement joins TRBV27 to TRBJ2-7, with 8 bases fitting TRBD1. The CDR3 runs 17 residues. Germline V gene sequence: CDR1 MNHEY, CDR2 SMNVEV (reference sequence). V was pared by 3 bases and J by 0 bases, with 10 bases of the junction left unmatched.

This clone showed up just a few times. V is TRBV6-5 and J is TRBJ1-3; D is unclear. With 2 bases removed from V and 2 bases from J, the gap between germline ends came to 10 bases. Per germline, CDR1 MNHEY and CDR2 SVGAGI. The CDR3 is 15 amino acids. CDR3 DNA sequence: TGTGCCAGCAGTTACACGCTGCAGACTGGAAACACCATATATTTT. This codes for CASSYTLQTGNTIYF.

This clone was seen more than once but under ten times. CDR3 in amino acids: CASSLTTVMNTEAFF. CDR3 in DNA: TGTGCCAGCAGCCTAACGACAGTAATGAACACTGAAGCTTTCTTT. V usage is TRBV7-2 and J usage is TRBJ1-1; TRBD1 might be the D (5 bases). V was clipped by 5 bases and J by 0 bases, with 13 bases between them. The CDR3 runs 15 residues. CDR1 is SGHTA, CDR2 FQGNSA, per germline.

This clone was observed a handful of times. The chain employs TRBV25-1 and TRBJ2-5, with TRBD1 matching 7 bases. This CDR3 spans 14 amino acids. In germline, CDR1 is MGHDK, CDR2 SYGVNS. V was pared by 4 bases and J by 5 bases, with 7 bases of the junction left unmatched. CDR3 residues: CASSGADRWETQYF. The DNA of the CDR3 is TGTGCCAGCAGTGGGGCGGACAGGTGGGAGACCCAGTACTTC.

Here the CDR3 reads CASTAFDRVSNYGYTF. For the CDR3, the DNA is TGTGCCAGCACCGCCTTCGACAGGGTCTCTAACTATGGCTACACCTTC. The chain has TRBV7-9 and TRBJ1-2; 7 bases match TRBD1. The CDR3 totals 16 residues. J gave up 0 bases and V 7 bases, and 11 bases lay outside the gene matches. Germline V gene sequence: CDR1 SEHNR, CDR2 FQNEAQ (reference sequence).

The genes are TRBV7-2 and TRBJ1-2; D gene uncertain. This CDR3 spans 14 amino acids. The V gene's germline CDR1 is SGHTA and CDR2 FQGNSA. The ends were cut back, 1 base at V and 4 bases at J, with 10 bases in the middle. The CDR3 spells CASSLGRGVYGYTF. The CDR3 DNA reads TGTGCCAGCAGCTTAGGACGGGGAGTCTATGGCTACACCTTC.

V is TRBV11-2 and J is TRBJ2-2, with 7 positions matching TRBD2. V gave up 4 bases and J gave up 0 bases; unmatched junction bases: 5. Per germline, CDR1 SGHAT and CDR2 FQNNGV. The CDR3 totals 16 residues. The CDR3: CASSSGGYSNTGELFF. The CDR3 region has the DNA TGTGCCAGCAGCTCCGGGGGGTATTCGAACACCGGGGAGCTGTTTTTT.

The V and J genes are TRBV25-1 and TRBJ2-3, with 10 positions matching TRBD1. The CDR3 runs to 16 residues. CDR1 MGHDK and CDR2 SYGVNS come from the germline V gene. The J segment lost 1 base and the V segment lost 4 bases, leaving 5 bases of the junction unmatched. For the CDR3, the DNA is TGTGCCAGCAGTGCCAGACAGGGGGCCGGCACAGATACGCAGTATTTT. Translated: CASSARQGAGTDTQYF.

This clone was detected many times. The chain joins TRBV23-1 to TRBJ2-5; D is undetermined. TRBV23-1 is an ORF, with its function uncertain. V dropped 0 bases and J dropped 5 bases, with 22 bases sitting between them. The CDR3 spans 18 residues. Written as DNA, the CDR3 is TGCGCCAGCAGTCAATCGTATCACGGACGACCGCCCGGGGAGACCCAGTACTTC. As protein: CASSQSYHGRPPGETQYF.

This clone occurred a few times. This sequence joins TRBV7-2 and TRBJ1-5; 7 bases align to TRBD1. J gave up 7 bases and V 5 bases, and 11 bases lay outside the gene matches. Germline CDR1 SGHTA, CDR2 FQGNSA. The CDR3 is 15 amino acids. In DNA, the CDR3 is TGTGCCAGCAGCGTTACACAGGGGCTGGGGCAGCCCCAGCATTTT. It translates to CASSVTQGLGQPQHF.

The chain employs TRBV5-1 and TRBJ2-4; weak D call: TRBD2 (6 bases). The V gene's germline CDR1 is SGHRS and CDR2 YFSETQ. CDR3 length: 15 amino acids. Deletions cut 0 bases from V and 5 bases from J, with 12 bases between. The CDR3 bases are TGCGCCAGCAGCTTGGCGGGGGTTGGGGAAAACATTCAGTACTTC. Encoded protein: CASSLAGVGENIQYF.

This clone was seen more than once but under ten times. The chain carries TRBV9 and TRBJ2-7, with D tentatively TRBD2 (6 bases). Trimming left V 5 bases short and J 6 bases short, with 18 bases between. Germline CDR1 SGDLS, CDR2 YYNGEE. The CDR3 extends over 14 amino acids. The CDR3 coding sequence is TGTGCCAGCAGTTCCGCGGGAATCTGGACCGAGCAGTACTTC. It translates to CASSSAGIWTEQYF.

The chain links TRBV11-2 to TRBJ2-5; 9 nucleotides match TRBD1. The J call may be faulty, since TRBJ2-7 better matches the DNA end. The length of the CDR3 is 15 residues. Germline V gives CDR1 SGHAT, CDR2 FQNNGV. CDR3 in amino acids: CASRARTGVLYEQYF. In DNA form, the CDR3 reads TGTGCCAGCAGAGCTAGGACAGGGGTACTCTACGAGCAGTACTTC.

CDR3 sequence reads: CASSLGTSGYTDTQYF. The CDR3 DNA sequence: TGCGCCAGCAGCCTAGGGACTAGCGGGTACACAGATACGCAGTATTTT. The genes are TRBV5-1 and TRBJ2-3; TRBD2 matches at 12 bases. This CDR3 comprises 16 residues. The germline V gene has CDR1 SGHRS and CDR2 YFSETQ. The ends lost 4 bases at V and 2 bases at J; junction bases unmatched: 5.

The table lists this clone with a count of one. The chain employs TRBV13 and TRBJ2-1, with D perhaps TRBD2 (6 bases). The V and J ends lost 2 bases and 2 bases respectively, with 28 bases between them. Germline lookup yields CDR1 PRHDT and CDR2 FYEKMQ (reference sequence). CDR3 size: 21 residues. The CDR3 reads CASSLNPQVHGAGLTYNEQFF. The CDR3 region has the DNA TGTGCCAGCAGCTTAAACCCCCAGGTTCATGGGGCGGGGCTTACCTACAATGAGCAGTTCTTC.

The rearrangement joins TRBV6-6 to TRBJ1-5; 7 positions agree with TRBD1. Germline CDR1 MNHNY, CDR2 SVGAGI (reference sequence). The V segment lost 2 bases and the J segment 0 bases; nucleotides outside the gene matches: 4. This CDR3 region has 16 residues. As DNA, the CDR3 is TGTGCCAGCAGTTACCCGACAGGGAATAGCAATCAGCCCCAGCATTTT. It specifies CASSYPTGNSNQPQHF.

CDR3 protein: CASSPQEGSGNTIYF. CDR3 DNA: TGTGCCAGCAGCCCTCAGGAAGGCTCTGGAAACACCATATATTTT. The chain has TRBV7-6 and TRBJ1-3, with D hard to call. The germline CDR1 and CDR2 sequences are SGHVS and FNYEAQ. V dropped 5 bases and J dropped 0 bases, with 11 bases sitting between them. This CDR3 has 15 amino acids.

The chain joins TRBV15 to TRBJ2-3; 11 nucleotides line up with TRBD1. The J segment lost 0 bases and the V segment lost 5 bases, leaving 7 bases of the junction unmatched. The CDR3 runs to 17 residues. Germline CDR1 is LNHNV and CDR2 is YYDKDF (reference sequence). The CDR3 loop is CATSRDRGSTSTDTQYF. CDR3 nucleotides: TGTGCCACCAGCCGGGACAGGGGGTCCACTAGCACAGATACGCAGTATTTT.

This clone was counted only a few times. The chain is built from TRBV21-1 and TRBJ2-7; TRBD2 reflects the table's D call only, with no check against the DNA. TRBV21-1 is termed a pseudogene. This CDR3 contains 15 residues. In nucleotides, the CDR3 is TGTGCCAGCAGTAAGTGGTCCGTGAGCTCCTACGAGCAGTACTTC. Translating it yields CASSKWSVSSYEQYF.

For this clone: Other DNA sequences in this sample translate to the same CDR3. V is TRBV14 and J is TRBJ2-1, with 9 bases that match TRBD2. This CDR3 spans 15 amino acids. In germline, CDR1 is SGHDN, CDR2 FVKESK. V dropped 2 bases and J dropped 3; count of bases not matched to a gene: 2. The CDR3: CASSQLAGSYNEQFF. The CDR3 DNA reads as TGTGCCAGCAGCCAACTAGCGGGGAGCTACAATGAGCAGTTCTTC.

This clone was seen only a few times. The CDR3 loop reads CASSPPGKGGEQYF. CDR3 bases: TGTGCCAGCTCACCACCCGGGAAGGGCGGGGAGCAGTACTTC. The rearrangement links TRBV18 to TRBJ2-7, with TRBD2 as a possible D gene (5 bases). V lost 0 bases to trimming and J lost 7 bases, with 13 bases between them. CDR1 and CDR2 (germline): KGHSH, LQKENI. The CDR3 runs to 14 residues.

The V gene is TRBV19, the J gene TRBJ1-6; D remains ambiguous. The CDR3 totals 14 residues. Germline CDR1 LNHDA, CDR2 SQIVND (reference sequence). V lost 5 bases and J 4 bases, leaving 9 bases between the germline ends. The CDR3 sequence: CASSVSEYNSPLHF. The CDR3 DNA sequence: TGTGCCAGTAGTGTGTCTGAGTATAATTCACCCCTCCACTTT. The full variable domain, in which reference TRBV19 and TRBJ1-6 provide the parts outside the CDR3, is DGGITQSPKYLFRKEGQNVTLSCEQNLNHDAMYWYRQDPGQGLRLIYYSQIVNDFQKGDIAEGYSVSREKKESFPLTVTSAQKNPTAFYLCASSVSEYNSPLHFGNGTRLTVT.